This is a list of T cell receptor beta chains from one sample in a study of T cells in Graves' hyperthyroidism and ophthalmopathy. Via MiXCR, TCRdb re-called the multiplex PCR reads, giving one row per CDR3 protein. Of about 260,000 distinct CDR3 sequences in the sample, over 15% were seen once. Sequencing was done on a sample of blood. The origin of the receptors is a woman aged 18-29 years with Graves' ophthalmopathy. The CDR3 runs from the conserved cysteine through the conserved F or W. A D gene is named only where the DNA matches it firmly. Not all rows give a size; the values are once, few, many and, for expanded clones, a class.

few	TRBV4-1	TRBJ2-1	TRBD2	CASSPFGLADSGEQFF	TGCGCCAGCAGCCCCTTCGGACTAGCAGATTCAGGGGAGCAGTTCTTC
many	TRBV4-3	TRBJ2-1	TRBD2	CASSQGAGAYNEQFF	TGCGCCAGCAGCCAAGGAGCGGGGGCCTACAATGAGCAGTTCTTC
many	TRBV2	TRBJ1-2	TRBD1	CASSGDSYGYTF	TGTGCCAGCAGTGGGGACAGCTATGGCTACACCTTC
many	TRBV2	TRBJ2-3	NA	CARGPLGESGVYF	TGTGCCAGAGGCCCCCTCGGGGAATCCGGCGTGTATTTT
many	TRBV5-1	TRBJ1-2	NA	CASGLDTGTGGYTF	TGCGCCAGCGGACTAGACACTGGGACTGGCGGCTACACCTTC
many	TRBV12-3/TRBV12-4	TRBJ2-1	NA	CASTLFRVPQNEQFF	TGTGCCAGCACCCTTTTTAGGGTACCTCAGAATGAGCAGTTCTTC
NA	TRBV6-1	TRBJ2-7	TRBD1	CAARTGGAGEQYF	TGTGCCGCCAGGACAGGGGGCGCGGGCGAGCAGTACTTC
many	TRBV30	TRBJ1-2	NA	CAWSRSESYGYTF	TGTGCCTGGAGTAGGTCGGAGAGCTATGGCTACACCTTC
NA	TRBV20-1	TRBJ2-7	NA	CSAVGPLYEQYF	TGCAGTGCTGTGGGACCGCTCTACGAGCAGTACTTC
NA	TRBV18	TRBJ2-5	TRBD2	CASSPVGLAGFGTQYF	TGTGCCAGCTCACCGGTCGGACTAGCGGGATTCGGGACCCAGTACTTC
many	TRBV29-1	TRBJ1-1	NA	CSVETVTEAFF	TGCAGCGTTGAAACGGTGACTGAAGCTTTCTTT
many	TRBV12-3/TRBV12-4	TRBJ2-3	TRBD1	CASRPQTGGSTDTQYF	TGTGCCAGCAGGCCACAAACAGGGGGGAGCACAGATACGCAGTATTTT
many	TRBV5-1	TRBJ1-1	TRBD1	CASSLARGLNTEAFF	TGCGCCAGCAGCTTGGCCAGGGGGCTGAACACTGAAGCTTTCTTT
few	TRBV19	TRBJ1-1	NA	CASSRQEGSEAFF	TGTGCCAGTAGCCGACAGGAGGGGTCTGAAGCTTTCTTT
many	TRBV7-9	TRBJ2-3	NA	CASSLILGAEGASTDTQYF	TGTGCCAGCAGCTTAATTCTTGGTGCGGAGGGGGCCTCCACAGATACGCAGTATTTT
NA	TRBV28	TRBJ1-2	TRBD1	CASSSLGTGNADGYTF	TGTGCCAGCAGTTCTCTCGGGACAGGGAATGCGGATGGCTACACCTTC
many	TRBV3-1	TRBJ1-3	NA	CASSRAGNTIYF	TGTGCCAGCAGCCGCGCCGGAAACACCATATATTTT
many	TRBV11-2	TRBJ2-7	NA	CASSFGLLYEQYF	TGTGCCAGCAGCTTTGGCCTCCTCTACGAGCAGTACTTC
medium-sized	TRBV2	TRBJ2-3	NA	CASSGGTSSTDTQYF	TGTGCCAGCAGTGGGGGTACTAGCTCCACAGATACGCAGTATTTT
few	TRBV4-2	TRBJ2-2	TRBD1	CASSQYPTGVSTGELFF	TGTGCCAGCAGCCAATACCCGACAGGGGTAAGCACCGGGGAGCTGTTTTTT
NA	TRBV6-1	TRBJ2-3	TRBD1	CASSRYTGTGGADTQYF	TGTGCCAGCAGTCGGTATACCGGGACAGGGGGCGCAGATACGCAGTATTTT
NA	TRBV7-2	TRBJ2-5	NA	CASSSFRETQYF	TGTGCCAGCAGCTCTTTTCGTGAGACCCAGTACTTC
NA	TRBV20-1	TRBJ2-4	TRBD2	CSASLQPLAAKNIQYF	TGCAGTGCTAGCTTGCAACCACTAGCGGCCAAAAACATTCAGTACTTC
many	TRBV6-2/TRBV6-3	TRBJ1-5	NA	CASTLQGLSNQPQHF	TGTGCCAGCACATTACAGGGACTTAGCAATCAGCCCCAGCATTTT
many	TRBV20-1	TRBJ1-2	NA	CSARDSRTYGYTF	TGCAGTGCTAGAGATTCCAGGACCTATGGCTACACCTTC
NA	TRBV29-1	TRBJ2-1	TRBD2	CSVSYPGTSGAAYNEQFF	TGCAGCGTCTCCTACCCCGGGACTAGCGGAGCGGCCTACAATGAGCAGTTCTTC
many	TRBV20-1	TRBJ1-5	TRBD1	CSARSRGDRALVSSNQPQHF	TGCAGTGCTAGATCCCGAGGGGACAGGGCTCTTGTCTCTAGCAATCAGCCCCAGCATTTT
many	TRBV18	TRBJ2-7	NA	CASSPGDYEQYF	TGTGCCAGCTCACCAGGTGACTACGAGCAGTACTTC
many	TRBV20-1	TRBJ1-6	NA	CSARRDGNSPLHF	TGCAGTGCTAGACGGGACGGCAATTCACCCCTCCACTTT
NA	TRBV7-9	TRBJ2-7	NA	CASSYYGGSSYEQYF	TGTGCCAGCAGCTATTACGGGGGAAGCTCCTACGAGCAGTACTTC
many	TRBV12-3/TRBV12-4	TRBJ2-7	NA	CASSFWSSAYEQYF	TGTGCCAGCAGTTTTTGGTCTAGCGCCTACGAGCAGTACTTC
many	TRBV5-1	TRBJ2-2	NA	CASSSLANTGELFF	TGCGCCAGCAGCTCCCTCGCGAACACCGGGGAGCTGTTTTTT
many	TRBV5-1	TRBJ1-1	TRBD1	CASSSQTGGFNTEAFF	TGCGCCAGCAGTTCCCAGACAGGGGGTTTCAACACTGAAGCTTTCTTT
many	TRBV27	TRBJ2-2	NA	CASSLFDTGELFF	TGTGCCAGCAGTTTATTTGACACCGGGGAGCTGTTTTTT
many	TRBV12-3/TRBV12-4	TRBJ1-2	NA	CASSFRGIRLARHGYTF	TGTGCCAGCAGCTTCAGGGGAATACGGCTTGCAAGACATGGCTACACCTTC
many	TRBV28	TRBJ1-6	TRBD1	CGSGQGNSPLHF	TGTGGCTCCGGACAGGGGAATTCACCCCTCCACTTT
many	TRBV30	TRBJ1-4	NA	CAWSNLGTANEKLFF	TGTGCCTGGAGTAACTTAGGGACGGCTAATGAAAAACTGTTTTTT
many	TRBV15	TRBJ2-7	NA	CATSRDIATSYEQYF	TGTGCCACCAGCAGAGATATCGCTACAAGCTACGAGCAGTACTTC
many	TRBV5-1	TRBJ2-6	NA	CASSLQGWSGANVLTF	TGCGCCAGCAGCTTGCAGGGTTGGTCTGGGGCCAACGTCCTGACTTTC
NA	TRBV4-2	TRBJ2-1	TRBD2	CASGQVASGRGNEQFF	TGTGCCAGCGGTCAAGTGGCTAGCGGGAGGGGGAATGAGCAGTTCTTC
NA	TRBV2	TRBJ1-4	TRBD1	CASSHPGQGGEKLFF	TGTGCCAGCAGTCACCCGGGACAGGGAGGTGAAAAACTGTTTTTT
many	TRBV11-3	TRBJ1-1	TRBD1	CASSLRGTVSWNTEAFF	TGTGCCAGCAGCTTAAGGGGGACAGTGTCCTGGAACACTGAAGCTTTCTTT
many	TRBV12-3/TRBV12-4	TRBJ1-5	TRBD1	CASSRRHSGTGRDQPQHF	TGTGCCAGCAGCCGACGCCATTCAGGGACAGGGCGAGATCAGCCCCAGCATTTT
many	TRBV13	TRBJ2-1	NA	CASSAPQGRPYNEQFF	TGTGCCAGCAGCGCACCCCAGGGGCGGCCTTACAATGAGCAGTTCTTC
many	TRBV18	TRBJ2-5	TRBD1	CASSPLPRTGVRGEETQYF	TGTGCCAGCTCACCATTACCCCGGACAGGGGTAAGAGGAGAAGAGACCCAGTACTTC
many	TRBV20-1	TRBJ2-7	NA	CSANTRARGEQYF	TGCAGTGCTAATACACGGGCAAGGGGCGAGCAGTACTTC
few	TRBV19	TRBJ2-5	NA	CASSTDYLQETQYF	TGTGCCAGTAGCACGGACTATCTGCAAGAGACCCAGTACTTC
many	TRBV18	TRBJ1-1	TRBD1	CASSPTGETEAFF	TGTGCCAGCTCACCGACAGGGGAGACTGAAGCTTTCTTT